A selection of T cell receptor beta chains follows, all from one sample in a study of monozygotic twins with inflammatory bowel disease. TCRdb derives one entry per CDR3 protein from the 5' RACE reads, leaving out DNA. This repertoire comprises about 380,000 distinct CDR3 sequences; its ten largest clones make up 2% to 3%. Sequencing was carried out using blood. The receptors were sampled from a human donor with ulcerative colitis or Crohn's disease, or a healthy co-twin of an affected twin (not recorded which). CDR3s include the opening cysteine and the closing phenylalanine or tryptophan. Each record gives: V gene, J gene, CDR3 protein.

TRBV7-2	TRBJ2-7	CASSHYAGVAYEQYF
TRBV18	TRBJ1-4	CASSPWINEKLFF
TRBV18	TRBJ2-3	CASSPRGTGSMPDTQYF
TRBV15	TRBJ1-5	CATSKGTGQNEAQHF
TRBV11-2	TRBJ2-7	CASSIYIDLSSYEQYF
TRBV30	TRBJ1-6	CAWKEDRGLRLNSPLHF
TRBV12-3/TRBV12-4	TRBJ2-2	CASSLSQLYTGELFF
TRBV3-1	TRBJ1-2	CASSQEGRLGGYTF
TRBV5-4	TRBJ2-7	CASSLAGGTGAYEQYF
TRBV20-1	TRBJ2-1	CSASSGGVNEQFF
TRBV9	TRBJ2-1	CASSVTQGPYNEQFF
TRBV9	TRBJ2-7	CASSPRDQKNEQYF
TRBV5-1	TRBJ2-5	CASSRTWGGNQETQYF
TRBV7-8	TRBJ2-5	CASSLPGGLQETQYF
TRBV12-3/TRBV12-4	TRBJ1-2	CASRHRVGYTF
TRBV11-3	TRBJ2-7	CASSLDGPNYEQYF
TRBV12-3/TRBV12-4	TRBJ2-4	CASSPSVGVAKNIQYF
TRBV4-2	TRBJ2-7	CASSRLSGGASYEQYF
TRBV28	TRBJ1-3	CASSQPRSSGNTIYF
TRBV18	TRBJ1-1	CASSSYGGSDTEAFF
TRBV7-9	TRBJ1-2	CASSFDEGLGGYTF
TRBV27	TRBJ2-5	CASSFGDGKETQYF
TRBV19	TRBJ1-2	CASSMGVGYTF
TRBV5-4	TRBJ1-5	CASSLAGSNQPQHF
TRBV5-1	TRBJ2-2	CASRLRDRGPGELFF
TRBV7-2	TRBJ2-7	CASSLAGQGGDEQYF
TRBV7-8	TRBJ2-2	CASSLGQGVSVTGELFF
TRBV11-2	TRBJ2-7	CASRDVNEYEQYF
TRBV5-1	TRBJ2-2	CASSLESPANTGELFF
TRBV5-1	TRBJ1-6	CASSRSDDGSYNSPLHF
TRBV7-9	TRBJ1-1	CASSFAQLGGEAFF
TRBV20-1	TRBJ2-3	CSARDSAGTDTQYF
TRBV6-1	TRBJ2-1	CASSEIGTGLNEQFF
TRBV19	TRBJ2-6	CASRAERSGANVLTF
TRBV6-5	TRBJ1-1	CASSRGTGGRAFF
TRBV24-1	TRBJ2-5	CATSDPRDVSETQYF
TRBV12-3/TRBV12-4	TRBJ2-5	CASSPDYTESGTQYF
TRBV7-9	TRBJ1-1	CASSIMNTEAFF
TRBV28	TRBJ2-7	CASSLTGERYEQYF
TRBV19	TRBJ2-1	CASTEYWEVSGNEQFF
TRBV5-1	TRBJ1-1	CASSLGVSGRNTEAFF
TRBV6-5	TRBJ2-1	CASSYGGGRSYNEQFF
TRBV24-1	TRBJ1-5	CATVTGRGNQPQHF
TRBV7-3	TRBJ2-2	CASRQGLTNTGELFF
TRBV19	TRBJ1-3	CASSMYPFGNTIYF
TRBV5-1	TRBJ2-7	CASSLAVGSYEQYF
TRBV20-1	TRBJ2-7	CSATRTNLYEQYF